This T cell receptor beta chain is drawn from a study of CD4 T cells in relation to SARS-CoV-2 and coronaviruses. Notes on the study in general: In roughly 60% of donors, memory CD4+ clonotypes crossrecognized SARS-CoV-2 and at least one common cold coronavirus spike.

Unexposed donor CD4+ T cells date from 2011-2018, before the COVID-19 pandemic. The cells were cultured for about ten days before CD4+ T cells were isolated. Fresh IL-2 medium replaced half the medium on days 3 and 7. To note about this clone: Its antigen remains unknown.

Clones were sequenced by immunoSEQ multiplex PCR, and TCRdb holds only the in-frame ones, with some missing. The data show 9,500 to 12,000 clones, with under 80% seen just once and over 15% held by the top ten. The CDR3 covers 20 residues. Germline values: CDR1 PRHDT, CDR2 FYEKMQ (reference sequence). V was pared by 5 bases and J by 3 bases, with 31 bases between. The receptor was derived from a human donor in good health. Sequenced: CD4+ T cells from PBMCs, cultured in vitro. J is TRBJ1-2 and V is TRBV13, with D maybe TRBD1 (6 bases). The CDR3 nucleotides are TGTGCCAGCAGCCCTTTTTTAGTAACGGGGGCCAGACCGAGGGACTATGGCTACACCTTC. Translated, it gives CASSPFLVTGARPRDYGYTF.